These 13 T cell receptor beta chains share one sample of origin, sequenced in a study of blood T cell repertoires in COVID-19. Sequencing was performed with immunoSEQ multiplex PCR; in TCRdb, only in-frame clones are kept and a portion is missing. There are around 270,000 clones in the sample; under 85% occur only once, and 0.87% lies in the top ten. The material sequenced was peripheral blood. These TCRs come from a human donor with COVID-19, enrolled during active disease. The donor label of this sample is uncertain.

The rearrangement uses TRBV2 and TRBJ2-7; 9 nucleotides align to TRBD2. CDR3 length: 15 residues. V was pared by 5 bases and J by 0 bases, with 5 bases of the junction left unmatched. The germline CDR1 and CDR2 sequences are SNHLY and FYNNEI. The CDR3 protein is CASSPRTSVSYEQYF. The DNA of the CDR3 is TGTGCCAGCAGTCCACGGACTAGCGTCTCCTACGAGCAGTACTTC.

V usage is TRBV28 and J usage is TRBJ1-5, with 9 positions matching TRBD1. Germline-derived CDR1 and CDR2 are MDHEN and SYDVKM. V lost 8 bases, J lost 11 bases, and 10 bases stayed unmatched. The CDR3 covers 13 residues. This CDR3 is CASLDRGKWAQHF. The DNA for the CDR3 is TGTGCCAGCTTAGACAGGGGGAAATGGGCCCAGCATTTT.

CDR3 in amino acids: CASSQEDRGPGGYTF. For the CDR3, the DNA is TGTGCCAGCAGCCAGGAGGACAGGGGGCCTGGCGGCTACACCTTC. This chain uses TRBV14 with TRBJ1-2, with 11 bases identical to TRBD1. CDR3 size: 15 residues. V lost 3 bases and J lost 8; bases outside the gene matches: 8. Germline CDR1 and CDR2: SGHDN and FVKESK.

V gene TRBV30 combines with J gene TRBJ1-2; a possible D gene is TRBD1 (6 bases). Trimming removed 0 bases from V and 7 bases from J, with 12 bases in between. Germline values: CDR1 GTSNPN, CDR2 SVGIG (reference sequence). The CDR3 sequence is 13 residues long. The chain's CDR3 is CAWSVQGRSGYTF. DNA of the CDR3: TGTGCCTGGAGTGTACAGGGCAGATCTGGCTACACCTTC.

The chain combines TRBV4-3 with TRBJ2-2; 9 bases are shared with TRBD1. V shed 2 bases and J 6 bases; nucleotides not matched to a gene: 10. The CDR3 totals 17 residues. Per germline, CDR1 LGHNA and CDR2 YSLEER. CDR3 residues: CASSQRTGTGLSGELFF. The DNA of the CDR3 is TGCGCCAGCAGCCAACGGACCGGGACAGGGTTATCCGGGGAGCTGTTTTTT.

The V and J genes are TRBV28 and TRBJ2-1; 10 bases fit TRBD1. The CDR3 totals 16 residues. Per the germline V gene, CDR1 is MDHEN and CDR2 is SYDVKM. V was pared by 5 bases and J by 9 bases, with 13 bases of the junction left unmatched. This CDR3 is CASSPPIGTGVGEQFF. The CDR3 DNA follows: TGTGCCAGCAGTCCCCCGATCGGGACAGGGGTCGGTGAGCAGTTCTTC.

The sample holds one count of this clone. The rearrangement uses TRBV7-2 and TRBJ2-7; 9 bases map to TRBD1. V lost 5 bases, J lost 2 bases, and 4 bases stayed unmatched. Germline CDR1 and CDR2: SGHTA and FQGNSA. The CDR3 consists of 14 residues. CDR3 sequence reads: CASSPGQGTYEQYF. The CDR3, as DNA: TGTGCCAGCAGCCCGGGACAGGGAACCTACGAGCAGTACTTC. Full variable domain (outside the CDR3, taken from reference TRBV7-2 and TRBJ2-7): GAGVSQSPSNKVTEKGKDVELRCDPISGHTALYWYRQSLGQGLEFLIYFQGNSAPDKSGLPSDRFSAERTGGSVSTLTIQRTQQEDSAVYLCASSPGQGTYEQYFGPGTRLTVT.

The CDR3 coding sequence is TGTGCCAGTAGTATCCCGGGGAACTATGGCTACACCTTC. Its translation: CASSIPGNYGYTF. This chain connects TRBV19 to TRBJ1-2; D not certain. V was pared by 3 bases and J by 2 bases, with 7 bases between. Germline V gives CDR1 LNHDA, CDR2 SQIVND (reference sequence). This CDR3 spans 13 amino acids. Supplemented by reference TRBV19 and TRBJ1-2, the full variable domain reads DGGITQSPKYLFRKEGQNVTLSCEQNLNHDAMYWYRQDPGQGLRLIYYSQIVNDFQKGDIAEGYSVSREKKESFPLTVTSAQKNPTAFYLCASSIPGNYGYTFGSGTRLTVV.

The chain has TRBV28 and TRBJ2-2, with 11 bases identical to TRBD1. The trim removed 2 bases at V and 7 bases at J, leaving 18 bases unmatched. The CDR3 has 20 residues. CDR1 MDHEN and CDR2 SYDVKM come from the germline V gene. The CDR3 sequence is CASSLDMRGLDRGPVGELFF. CDR3 DNA: TGTGCCAGCAGTTTAGACATGCGGGGGCTGGACAGGGGGCCGGTCGGGGAGCTGTTTTTT.

The chain uses TRBV3-1 (or the pseudogene TRBV3-2) and TRBJ1-5; D is unclear. Germline CDR1 is LGHDT and CDR2 is YNNKEL (reference sequence). Trimming stripped 0 bases from V and 3 bases from J, with 9 bases between. The CDR3 is 15 amino acids. CDR3: CASSQDAGLNQPQHF. The DNA of the CDR3 is TGTGCCAGCAGCCAAGATGCGGGCCTCAATCAGCCCCAGCATTTT.

The genes are TRBV18 and TRBJ1-1; D call uncertain. V shed 1 base and J shed 1 base, with 10 bases lying between them. CDR3 size: 15 residues. Germline assignment: CDR1 KGHSH and CDR2 LQKENI. The CDR3 is CASSPLQLRNTEAFF. DNA for the CDR3: TGTGCCAGCTCACCACTCCAACTGAGGAACACTGAAGCTTTCTTT.

The gene calls are TRBV5-4 and TRBJ1-2; D is unresolved. V lost 0 bases, J lost 4 bases, and 7 bases lay in between. The CDR3 has 13 residues. Germline V CDR1 and CDR2: SGHNT, YYREEE (reference sequence). CDR3 residues: CASSLVQVYGYTF. In DNA, the CDR3 is TGTGCCAGCAGCTTGGTGCAGGTCTATGGCTACACCTTC.

J is TRBJ2-3 and V is TRBV18; 13 bases agree with TRBD2. Germline V lookup: CDR1 KGHSH, CDR2 LQKENI. The CDR3 covers 15 residues. V was pared by 5 bases and J by 13 bases, with 12 bases of the junction left unmatched. CDR3 residues: CASSSSGTSGTFEYF. The CDR3 nucleotides read TGTGCCAGCTCATCCTCCGGGACTAGCGGGACTTTCGAGTATTTT.